The clone carrying this T cell receptor beta chain showed up just a few times. Antigen: not known. A much larger clone is a single base away; this may be a read error. This CDR3 contains 10 residues. Germline V gives CDR1 MNHNY, CDR2 SVGAGI (reference sequence). Each CDR3 protein gets one entry after TCRdb re-called the PCR reads with MiXCR. The sample carries about 70,000 distinct CDR3 sequences, about a fifth recorded once. This sample was included in a study of molecular identifiers for immune sequencing clone quantification. General study points: With a barcode shared among identical TCR molecules, highly expanded clone sizes could be underestimated. In CMV-specific effectors, clones above 20 copies held over 97% of molecules; naive, under 1%.

Sorted naive CD8 T cells, roughly 17,000 to 1,100,000, were sequenced from 10%, 30% or 50% RNA. The clonotype originates from a human donor in good health. Some libraries in this study had Jurkat cell RNA spiked in. The sequencing sample was made of naive CD8+ T cells from blood, with Jurkat cell RNA spiked in. The subset here: FACS-sorted CD8+CD4-CCR7+CD45RA+ naive T cells. The chain carries TRBV6-6 and TRBJ2-3; no clear D gene. The CDR3 spells CASSSDTRYF. CDR3 bases: TGTGCCAGCAGTTCAGATACGCGGTATTTT.